The 14 T cell receptor beta chains in this list originate from one sample, sequenced in a study of blood T cell repertoires in COVID-19. Sequenced by immunoSEQ multiplex PCR; TCRdb stores in-frame clones only, minus some. The data show about 52,000 clones, roughly four fifths seen once. The sequencing input was peripheral blood. The receptors originated from a man between 65 and 79 years old with active COVID-19.

V and J are TRBV2 and TRBJ2-3; TRBD2 might be the D (6 bases). Germline V gives CDR1 SNHLY, CDR2 FYNNEI. With 7 bases removed from V and 1 base from J, the gap between germline ends came to 15 bases. The CDR3 sequence is 15 residues long. CDR3 nucleotides: TGTGCCAGCAAGCTCCCGGGACTCGGCACAGATACGCAGTATTTT. Translated, it gives CASKLPGLGTDTQYF. Complete variable domain (other parts from reference TRBV2 and TRBJ2-3): EPEVTQTPSHQVTQMGQEVILRCVPISNHLYFYWYRQILGQKVEFLVSFYNNEISEKSEIFDDQFSVERPDGSNFTLKIRSTKLEDSAMYFCASKLPGLGTDTQYFGPGTRLTVL.

The J gene is TRBJ2-1, the V gene TRBV11-2, with a tentative D call TRBD1 (6 bases). Looked up from germline, CDR1 is SGHAT and CDR2 is FQNNGV. V was pared by 5 bases and J by 7 bases, with 21 bases between. This CDR3 spans 16 amino acids. Written as DNA, the CDR3 is TGTGCCAGCAGCGTACTGCCTCGGGACACAACGAATGAGCAGTTCTTC. Translation: CASSVLPRDTTNEQFF.

The V gene is TRBV13, the J gene TRBJ1-1; D perhaps matches TRBD1 (5 bases). Germline CDR1 and CDR2: PRHDT and FYEKMQ (reference sequence). V was trimmed by 0 bases and J by 4 bases, leaving 9 bases between them. The CDR3 is made up of 14 amino acids. The CDR3 bases are TGTGCCAGCAGCTTAGGAGGGAGGGGCACTGAAGCTTTCTTT. It yields the protein CASSLGGRGTEAFF.

The V gene is TRBV7-9, the J gene TRBJ2-1; the D gene could be TRBD1 or TRBD2 (6 bases each). CDR3 length: 14 amino acids. Germline assignment: CDR1 SEHNR and CDR2 FQNEAQ (reference sequence). V lost 7 bases and J lost 3, with 13 bases in between. CDR3 sequence (DNA): TGTGCCAGCACCGGGGGCGGGTTCTACAATGAGCAGTTCTTC. This gives the protein CASTGGGFYNEQFF.

This rearrangement joins TRBV5-4 to TRBJ2-2; 7 nucleotides agree with TRBD1. The CDR3 is made up of 16 amino acids. CDR1 is SGHNT and CDR2 is YYREEE in the germline V gene (reference sequence). Trimming took 4 bases from V and 1 from J; bases not matched to a gene: 7. CDR3 loop: CASSGPGQKNTGELFF. As DNA, the CDR3 is TGTGCCAGCAGCGGACCGGGACAGAAGAACACCGGGGAGCTGTTTTTT. The whole variable domain, filled in from reference TRBV5-4 and TRBJ2-2, reads ETGVTQSPTHLIKTRGQQVTLRCSSQSGHNTVSWYQQALGQGPQFIFQYYREEENGRGNFPPRFSGLQFPNYSSELNVNALELDDSALYLCASSGPGQKNTGELFFGEGSRLTVL.

The genes are TRBV7-9 and TRBJ1-3; D is perhaps TRBD1 (5 bases). The CDR3 is 14 residues long. V lost 6 bases and J 2 bases, leaving 11 bases between the germline ends. The germline V gene has CDR1 SEHNR and CDR2 FQNEAQ (reference sequence). For the CDR3, the DNA is TGTGCCAGCAGAGGGATAGGGGCTGGAAACACCATATATTTT. As protein: CASRGIGAGNTIYF. Looking up the rest from reference TRBV7-9 and TRBJ1-3 gives the full variable domain: DTGVSQNPRHKITKRGQNVTFRCDPISEHNRLYWYRQTLGQGPEFLTYFQNEAQLEKSRLLSDRFSAERPKGSFSTLEIQRTEQGDSAMYLCASRGIGAGNTIYFGEGSWLTVV.

The chain couples TRBV19 to TRBJ1-1, with TRBD1 matching 8 bases. With 0 bases clipped from V and 0 bases from J, the junction kept 6 bases outside the gene matches. This CDR3 is built from 17 residues. The germline CDR1 and CDR2 sequences are LNHDA and SQIVND (reference sequence). The CDR3 loop reads CASSIDRQGRMNTEAFF. In DNA form, the CDR3 reads TGTGCCAGTAGTATAGATCGACAGGGGCGGATGAACACTGAAGCTTTCTTT.

This clone was found a few times. The chain combines TRBV19 with TRBJ2-1; 9 nucleotides line up with TRBD2. V trimming: 1 base; J trimming: 8 bases; junction bases outside the gene matches: 3. There are 14 residues in the CDR3. From germline, CDR1 is LNHDA and CDR2 SQIVND (reference sequence). The chain's CDR3 is CASSIGGGAHEQFF. The DNA of the CDR3 is TGTGCCAGTAGTATAGGCGGGGGGGCACATGAGCAGTTCTTC.

The CDR3 sequence is CASSSPRSEGTEAFF. The CDR3 nucleotides read TGTGCCAGCAGCTCTCCCCGCTCAGAGGGCACTGAAGCTTTCTTT. V usage is TRBV5-4 and J usage is TRBJ1-1, with D uncertain. Trimming stripped 3 bases from V and 4 bases from J, with 16 bases between. CDR3 length: 15 amino acids. Germline V gene lookup returns CDR1 SGHNT and CDR2 YYREEE (reference sequence).

The genes are TRBV7-9 and TRBJ2-7, with 7 bases matching TRBD1. The CDR3 sequence is 16 residues long. V gave up 5 bases and J gave up 1 base; unmatched junction bases: 11. Looked up from germline, CDR1 is SEHNR and CDR2 is FQNEAQ (reference sequence). This CDR3 reads CASSRPGTDLSYEQYF. As DNA, the CDR3 is TGTGCCAGCAGCCGGCCCGGGACAGACCTTTCCTACGAGCAGTACTTC. The variable domain in full, with the rest retrieved from reference TRBV7-9 and TRBJ2-7, is DTGVSQNPRHKITKRGQNVTFRCDPISEHNRLYWYRQTLGQGPEFLTYFQNEAQLEKSRLLSDRFSAERPKGSFSTLEIQRTEQGDSAMYLCASSRPGTDLSYEQYFGPGTRLTVT.

CDR3: CASSFSRTGVPYEQYF. DNA for the CDR3: TGTGCCAGCAGCTTCAGCCGTACAGGGGTTCCCTACGAGCAGTACTTC. This rearrangement joins TRBV11-2 to TRBJ2-7; 7 positions match TRBD1. CDR1 and CDR2 (germline): SGHAT, FQNNGV. J gave up 2 bases and V 3 bases, and 10 bases lay outside the gene matches. The CDR3 covers 16 residues.

The V gene is TRBV9, the J gene TRBJ1-1, with no clear D. This CDR3 has 14 amino acids. V was cut by 0 bases and J by 1 base, with 7 bases left in between. Looked up from germline, CDR1 is SGDLS and CDR2 is YYNGEE. The CDR3 spells CASSVGNRNTEAFF. As DNA, the CDR3 is TGTGCCAGCAGCGTAGGTAACAGGAACACTGAAGCTTTCTTT.

V gene TRBV18 combines with J gene TRBJ2-2, with D uncertain. Germline CDR1 and CDR2: KGHSH and LQKENI. The V end was cut by 2 bases, the J end by 5 bases, with 18 bases between. This CDR3 has 17 residues. The CDR3 here is CASSPTSSPLMTGELFF. CDR3 nucleotides: TGTGCCAGCTCACCAACCAGTTCCCCCCTTATGACCGGGGAGCTGTTTTTT.

This chain links TRBV21-1 with TRBJ2-7; whether TRBD1, the table's D call, matches the DNA was not checked. TRBV21-1 is a recognized pseudogene. The CDR3 runs to 15 residues. Written as DNA, the CDR3 is TGTGCCAGCAGCAAATTATCCCTGCAGGGCTACGAGCAGTACTTC. Its protein is CASSKLSLQGYEQYF.